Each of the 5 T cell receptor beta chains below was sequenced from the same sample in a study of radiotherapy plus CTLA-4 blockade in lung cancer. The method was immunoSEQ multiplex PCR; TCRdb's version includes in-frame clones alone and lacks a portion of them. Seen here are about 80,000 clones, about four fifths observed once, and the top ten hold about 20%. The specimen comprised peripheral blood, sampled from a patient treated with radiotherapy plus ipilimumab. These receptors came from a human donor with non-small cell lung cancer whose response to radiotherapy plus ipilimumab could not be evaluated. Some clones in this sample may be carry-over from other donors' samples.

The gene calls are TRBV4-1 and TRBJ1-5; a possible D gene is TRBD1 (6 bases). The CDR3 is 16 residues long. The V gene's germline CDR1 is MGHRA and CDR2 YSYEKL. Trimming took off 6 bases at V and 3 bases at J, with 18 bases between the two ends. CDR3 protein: CASSSLSTGYNQPQHF. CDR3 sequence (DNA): TGCGCCAGCAGTTCACTTAGTACAGGGTACAATCAGCCCCAGCATTTT.

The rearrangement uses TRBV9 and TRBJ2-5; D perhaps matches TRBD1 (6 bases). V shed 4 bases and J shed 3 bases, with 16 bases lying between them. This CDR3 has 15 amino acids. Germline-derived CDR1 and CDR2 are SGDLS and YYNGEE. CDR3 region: CASSPAAGAKETQYF. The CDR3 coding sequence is TGTGCCAGCAGCCCCGCGGCAGGGGCAAAAGAGACCCAGTACTTC. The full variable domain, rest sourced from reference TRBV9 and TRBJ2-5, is DSGVTQTPKHLITATGQRVTLRCSPRSGDLSVYWYQQSLDQGLQFLIQYYNGEERAKGNILERFSAQQFPDLHSELNLSSLELGDSALYFCASSPAAGAKETQYFGPGTRLLVL.

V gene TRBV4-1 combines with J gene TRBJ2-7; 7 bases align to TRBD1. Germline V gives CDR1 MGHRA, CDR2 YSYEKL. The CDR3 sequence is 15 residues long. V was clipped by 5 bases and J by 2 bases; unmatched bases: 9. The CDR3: CASSETTDRAYEQYF. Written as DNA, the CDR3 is TGCGCCAGCAGCGAAACAACCGACAGGGCCTACGAGCAGTACTTC.

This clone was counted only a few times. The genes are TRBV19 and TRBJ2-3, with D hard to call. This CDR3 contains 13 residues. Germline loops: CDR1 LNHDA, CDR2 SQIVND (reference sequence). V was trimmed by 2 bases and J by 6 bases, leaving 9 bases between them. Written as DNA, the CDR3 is TGTGCCAGTAGTATATCCCCCGGGGATACGCAGTATTTT. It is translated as CASSISPGDTQYF.

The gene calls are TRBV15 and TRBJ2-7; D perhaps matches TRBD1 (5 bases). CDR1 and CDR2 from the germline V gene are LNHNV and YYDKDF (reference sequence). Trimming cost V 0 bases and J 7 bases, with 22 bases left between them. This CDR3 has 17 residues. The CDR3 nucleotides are TGTGCCACCAGCAGAGATCAGTCGAGCAGGGATGTCGGAGAGCAGTACTTC. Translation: CATSRDQSSRDVGEQYF.